The 19 T cell receptor beta chains listed next were all sequenced from one sample in a study of CD8 T cells in Susac syndrome. The authors reverse transcribed roughly 0.45 to 1 ug RNA with random hexamers. Each CDR3 protein is one row after TCRdb ran MiXCR on the immunoSEQ multiplex PCR reads. The sample comprises about 140,000 distinct CDR3 sequences, 85% to 95% of which are singletons, and approximately 0.17% rests with the top ten. Source material: CD8+ T cells from PBMCs. The receptors were gathered from a human donor with Susac syndrome.

This chain links TRBV27 with TRBJ2-3; 8 positions agree with TRBD2. Per the germline V gene, CDR1 is MNHEY and CDR2 is SMNVEV (reference sequence). The V gene end was trimmed by 6 bases and the J gene end by 0 bases; junction bases not matched to a gene: 8. The CDR3 extends over 16 amino acids. The CDR3 nucleotides are TGTGCCAGCAGCATGACGGGACTAGACAGCACAGATACGCAGTATTTT. Translation: CASSMTGLDSTDTQYF.

The V call is TRBV27, the J call TRBJ2-7; D possibly corresponds to TRBD2 (7 bases). Trimming left V 3 bases short and J 5 bases short, with 17 bases between. This CDR3 is 15 amino acids long. Germline CDR1 and CDR2: MNHEY and SMNVEV (reference sequence). CDR3 in DNA: TGTGCCAGCAGTTTTGGGACTACAGGGAGGAACGAGCAGTACTTC. This translates into CASSFGTTGRNEQYF.

The rearrangement joins TRBV30 to TRBJ1-2, with D perhaps TRBD1 (6 bases). The V and J ends lost 1 base and 4 bases respectively, with 10 bases between them. CDR1 and CDR2 (germline): GTSNPN, SVGIG (reference sequence). The CDR3 loop spans 13 amino acids. The CDR3 nucleotides read TGTGCCTGGAGTGAACAGGGTCCCTATGGCTACACCTTC. Its protein product is CAWSEQGPYGYTF.

The chain uses TRBV20-1 and TRBJ2-1; D is possibly TRBD1 (5 bases). The CDR3 runs 15 residues. V gave up 4 bases and J gave up 1 base, with 14 bases separating them. Germline loops: CDR1 DFQATT, CDR2 SNEGSKA (reference sequence). The CDR3 sequence is CSATDQDMSYNEQFF. CDR3 nucleotide sequence: TGCAGTGCTACTGACCAGGACATGTCCTACAATGAGCAGTTCTTC.

The CDR3 DNA reads TGCGCCAGCAGCTCGACCGGGACACTAAGCAATCAGCCCCAGCATTTT. It encodes CASSSTGTLSNQPQHF. The rearrangement uses TRBV5-1 and TRBJ1-5, with D possibly being TRBD1 (6 bases). The CDR3 spans 16 residues. The V end was cut by 3 bases, the J end by 1 base, with 14 bases between. Germline CDR1 and CDR2: SGHRS and YFSETQ.

The chain has TRBV30 and TRBJ2-4, with D tentatively TRBD2 (5 bases). CDR3 size: 14 residues. The germline CDR1 and CDR2 sequences are GTSNPN and SVGIG (reference sequence). The ends were cut back, 8 bases at V and 1 base at J, with 15 bases in the middle. For the CDR3, the DNA is TGTGCCGCAAACGTCGGGGTGGCCAAAAACATTCAGTACTTC. It yields the protein CAANVGVAKNIQYF.

J is TRBJ2-5 and V is TRBV7-6; D call uncertain. The CDR3 loop spans 14 amino acids. Per the germline V gene, CDR1 is SGHVS and CDR2 is FNYEAQ. Between the trimmed V and J ends, which lost 3 bases and 3 bases, there was a span of 11 bases. The CDR3 region is CASSFRPSEETQYF. In nucleotides, the CDR3 is TGTGCCAGCAGCTTCAGGCCAAGCGAAGAGACCCAGTACTTC.

This chain joins TRBV2 and TRBJ1-4, with TRBD1 as a possible D gene (5 bases). V was clipped by 4 bases and J by 5 bases, with 14 bases between them. Germline assignment: CDR1 SNHLY and CDR2 FYNNEI. The CDR3 is made up of 15 amino acids. The CDR3 DNA sequence: TGTGCCAGCAGTGTTGTTGAACGGGGGAATGAAAAACTGTTTTTT. This sequence encodes CASSVVERGNEKLFF.

The chain combines TRBV5-6 with TRBJ1-4; 9 bases are shared with TRBD1. The CDR3 is 16 residues long. CDR1 is SGHDT, CDR2 YYEEEE, per germline. Trimming took 4 bases from V and 5 from J; bases not matched to a gene: 9. The CDR3 is CASSNPLGTGNEKLFF. CDR3 DNA: TGTGCCAGCAGCAACCCCTTGGGGACAGGGAATGAAAAACTGTTTTTT.

The V gene is TRBV30, the J gene TRBJ1-4; no clear D. The CDR3 is made up of 15 amino acids. The germline V gene encodes CDR1 GTSNPN and CDR2 SVGIG (reference sequence). V gave up 2 bases and J gave up 0 bases, with 10 bases separating them. For the CDR3, the DNA is TGTGCCTGGAGTAGGTCGGCCACAACTAATGAAAAACTGTTTTTT. This encodes CAWSRSATTNEKLFF. Together with reference TRBV30 and TRBJ1-4, the CDR3 gives the full variable domain: SQTIHQWPATLVQPVGSPLSLECTVEGTSNPNLYWYRQAAGRGLQLLFYSVGIGQISSEVPQNLSASRPQDRQFILSSKKLLLSDSGFYLCAWSRSATTNEKLFFGSGTQLSVL.

The V gene is TRBV12-3 or TRBV12-4, the J gene TRBJ2-5; D might be TRBD2 (5 bases). This CDR3 contains 12 residues. The germline V and J ends were trimmed by 7 bases and 5 bases, with 11 bases remaining between them. The CDR3 bases are TGTGCCAGCAACCCCCCGGGGGAGACCCAGTACTTC. It specifies CASNPPGETQYF.

This chain connects TRBV7-9 to TRBJ2-1, with 9 bases matching TRBD2. The germline V gene has CDR1 SEHNR and CDR2 FQNEAQ (reference sequence). With 7 bases clipped from V and 3 bases from J, the junction kept 7 bases outside the gene matches. The CDR3 covers 15 residues. The CDR3 coding sequence is TGTGCCAGCACCGACGAGACTAGCGGCTACAATGAGCAGTTCTTC. Translation gives CASTDETSGYNEQFF.

V and J are TRBV5-1 and TRBJ2-7; a possible D gene is TRBD1 (6 bases). The CDR3 spans 14 residues. Per germline, CDR1 SGHRS and CDR2 YFSETQ. The ends were cut back, 2 bases at V and 3 bases at J, with 12 bases in the middle. In DNA, the CDR3 is TGCGCCAGCAGCTTAACAGGGTTGGGCTACGAGCAGTACTTC. Protein sequence: CASSLTGLGYEQYF.

The chain combines TRBV7-9 with TRBJ1-1; no firm D call. V lost 3 bases, J lost 6 bases, and 5 bases lay in between. This CDR3 has 11 amino acids. Germline CDR1 and CDR2: SEHNR and FQNEAQ (reference sequence). The CDR3: CASSLSPEAFF. The CDR3 bases are TGTGCCAGCAGCTTGAGCCCTGAAGCTTTCTTT. Drawing the rest from reference TRBV7-9 and TRBJ1-1, the complete variable domain is DTGVSQNPRHKITKRGQNVTFRCDPISEHNRLYWYRQTLGQGPEFLTYFQNEAQLEKSRLLSDRFSAERPKGSFSTLEIQRTEQGDSAMYLCASSLSPEAFFGQGTRLTVV.

This chain connects TRBV19 to TRBJ2-1, with no clear D. CDR1 LNHDA and CDR2 SQIVND come from the germline V gene (reference sequence). CDR3 length: 15 amino acids. The V and J ends lost 6 bases and 3 bases respectively, with 15 bases between them. CDR3 nucleotide sequence: TGTGCCAGTAGCCCCGGGCAGGATAACTACAATGAGCAGTTCTTC. This translates into CASSPGQDNYNEQFF.

This rearrangement joins TRBV5-6 to TRBJ2-7, with D maybe TRBD1 (5 bases). Germline V gene sequence: CDR1 SGHDT, CDR2 YYEEEE. V lost 4 bases and J lost 3, with 11 bases in between. The CDR3 is 13 amino acids. The CDR3 sequence is CASSETDLYEQYF. The CDR3 nucleotides read TGTGCCAGCAGCGAGACAGATCTCTACGAGCAGTACTTC.

The genes are TRBV4-1 and TRBJ2-3, with 8 bases that match TRBD2. Germline V gene lookup returns CDR1 MGHRA and CDR2 YSYEKL. V shed 5 bases, J shed 2 bases, and the junction held 9 bases outside the gene matches. The CDR3 runs 16 residues. The CDR3 region has the DNA TGCGCCAGCAGCGAAACTACTAGCGGTCACACAGATACGCAGTATTTT. Translated, it gives CASSETTSGHTDTQYF.

The rearrangement joins TRBV5-1 to TRBJ2-1; 9 bases align to TRBD2. V trimming: 4 bases; J trimming: 9 bases; junction bases outside the gene matches: 11. This CDR3 has 15 residues. CDR1 is SGHRS, CDR2 YFSETQ, per germline. The CDR3 protein is CASSTISGSGGEQFF. The DNA of the CDR3 is TGCGCCAGCAGCACTATTAGCGGGAGTGGGGGTGAGCAGTTCTTC.

The chain combines TRBV2 with TRBJ2-1, with TRBD2 matching over 9 bases. The CDR3 has 14 amino acids. Trimming cost V 2 bases and J 6 bases; bases outside gene matches: 2. Germline CDR1 is SNHLY and CDR2 is FYNNEI. The CDR3 spells CASSELAGSNEQFF. The DNA for the CDR3 is TGTGCCAGCAGTGAACTAGCGGGAAGCAATGAGCAGTTCTTC.